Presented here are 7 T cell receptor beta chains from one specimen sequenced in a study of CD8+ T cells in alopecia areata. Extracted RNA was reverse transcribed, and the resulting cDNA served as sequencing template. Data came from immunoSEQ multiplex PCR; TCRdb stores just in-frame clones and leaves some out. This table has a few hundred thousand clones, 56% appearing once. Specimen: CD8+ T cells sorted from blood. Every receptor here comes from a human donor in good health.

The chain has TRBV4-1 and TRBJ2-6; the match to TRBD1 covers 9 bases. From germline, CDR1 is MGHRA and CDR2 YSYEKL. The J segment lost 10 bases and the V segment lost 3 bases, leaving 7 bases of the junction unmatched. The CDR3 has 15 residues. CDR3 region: CASSQAGQGLNVLTF. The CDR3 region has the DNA TGCGCCAGCAGCCAGGCGGGACAGGGATTGAACGTCCTGACTTTC.

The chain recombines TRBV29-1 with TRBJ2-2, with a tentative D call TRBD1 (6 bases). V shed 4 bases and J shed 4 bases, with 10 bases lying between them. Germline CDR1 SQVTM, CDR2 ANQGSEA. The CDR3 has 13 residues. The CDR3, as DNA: TGCAGCGTTGTCCAGGGGACCACCGGGGAGCTGTTTTTT. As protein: CSVVQGTTGELFF.

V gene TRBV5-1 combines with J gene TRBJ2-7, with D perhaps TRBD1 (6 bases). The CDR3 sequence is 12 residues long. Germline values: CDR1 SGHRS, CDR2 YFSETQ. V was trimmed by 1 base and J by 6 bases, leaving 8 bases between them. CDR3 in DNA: TGCGCCAGCAGCTTGAGAGGGGGCGAGCAGTACTTC. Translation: CASSLRGGEQYF. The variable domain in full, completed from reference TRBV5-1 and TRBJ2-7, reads KAGVTQTPRYLIKTRGQQVTLSCSPISGHRSVSWYQQTPGQGLQFLFEYFSETQRNKGNFPGRFSGRQFSNSRSEMNVSTLELGDSALYLCASSLRGGEQYFGPGTRLTVT.

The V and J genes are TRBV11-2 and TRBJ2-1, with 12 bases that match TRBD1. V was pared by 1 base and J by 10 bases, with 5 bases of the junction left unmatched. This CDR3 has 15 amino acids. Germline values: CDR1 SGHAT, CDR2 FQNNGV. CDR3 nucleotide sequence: TGTGCCAGCAGCTTAGGCTTGGGACAGGGGGCGGAGCAGTTCTTC. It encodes CASSLGLGQGAEQFF.

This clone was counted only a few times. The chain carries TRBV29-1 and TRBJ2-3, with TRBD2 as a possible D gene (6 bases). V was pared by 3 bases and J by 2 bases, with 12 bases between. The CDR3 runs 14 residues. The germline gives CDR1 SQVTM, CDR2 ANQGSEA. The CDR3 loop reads CSVEEGKLTDTQYF. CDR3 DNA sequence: TGCAGCGTTGAGGAGGGGAAACTCACAGATACGCAGTATTTT.

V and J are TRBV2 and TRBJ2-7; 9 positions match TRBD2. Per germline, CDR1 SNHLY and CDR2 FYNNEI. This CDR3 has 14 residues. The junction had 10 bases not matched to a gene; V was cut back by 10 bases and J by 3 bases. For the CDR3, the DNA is TGTGCCACCATGACTAGCGGCGACCTCTACGAGCAGTACTTC. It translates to CATMTSGDLYEQYF. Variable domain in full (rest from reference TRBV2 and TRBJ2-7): EPEVTQTPSHQVTQMGQEVILRCVPISNHLYFYWYRQILGQKVEFLVSFYNNEISEKSEIFDDQFSVERPDGSNFTLKIRSTKLEDSAMYFCATMTSGDLYEQYFGPGTRLTVT.

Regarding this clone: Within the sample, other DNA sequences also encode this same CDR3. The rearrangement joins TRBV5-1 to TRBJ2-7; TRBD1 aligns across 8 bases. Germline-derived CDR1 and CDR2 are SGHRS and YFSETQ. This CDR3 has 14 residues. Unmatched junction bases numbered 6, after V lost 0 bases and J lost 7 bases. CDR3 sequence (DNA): TGCGCCAGCAGCTTGGGGCAGGGGGCGAGAGAGCAGTACTTC. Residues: CASSLGQGAREQYF.